This TCR beta chain is drawn from a study of blood T cell repertoires in COVID-19 (dated by TCRdb to the early 2020s). Study-level background: Samples from collaborators originated in the United States, Italy and Spain and spanned both the acute and convalescent phases of COVID-19. Where HLA class I and class II types were available, the types were taken from metadata supplied by the sample provider, not from assay-based typing. Deeply sampled blood TCRbeta repertoires from subjects exposed to, actively infected with, or recovered from COVID-19 were included in the dataset. The material from the prospective study consisted of cDNA or gDNA derived from T cells, B-cell-depleted T cells, or PBMCs. The samples were drawn from the first 160 participants of the ongoing ImmuneRACE study and from about 1,200 subjects provided by 6 global collaborators. Sample metadata almost always included a de-identified subject ID, COVID-19 status, age in years and sex. The repertoires were released in a freely available public database intended as a resource for research on the immune response to SARS-CoV-2. General conclusions and limits of the study: The amount of clinical and demographic metadata varied by source and participant and was provided uncurated.

Measured from the cysteine to the phenylalanine, the CDR3 is 15 residues long. CDR3 DNA only is kept here, 45 bases in frame from base 1. From the germline V gene (reference sequence), CDR1 is SGHNT and CDR2 is YYREEE. Relative to germline, V is missing 4 bases and J is missing 4 bases, with 9 bases of the junction outside any gene match. Each collaborating institution followed its own protocols to collect whole blood in K2EDTA tubes. For TCRbeta analysis, collaborators shipped samples as frozen whole blood, isolated PBMCs, or DNA extracted from either of those sample types. The immunoSEQ Assay, a bias-controlled multiplex PCR, was used to amplify TCRbeta CDR3 regions from genomic DNA. The paper's data handling went like this. Nucleated cell counts per sample were estimated from amplification of reference gene primers within the assay. To quantify the absolute abundance of each unique TCRbeta CDR3 rearrangement, sequence reads were collapsed and filtered. For each sample, productive Simpson clonality was calculated as the square root of Simpson's diversity index across productive rearrangements. Drawn from immuneACCESS, this table holds only the in-frame rearrangements with V and J called that TCRdb kept. Clones are partly lost; checked studies trace under half to an unresolved V gene and leave the rest unexplained. V, J and clone size are those of that table, while D and trimming were read from the DNA. The sample yields under 350,000 clones; under 90% were counted once. The ten top clones hold 2% to 2.5% of the sample.

On this clone itself: The antigen it recognizes is unknown. No clone much larger than this one lies a single base away; base qualities are absent.

The origin of this receptor is a man over 45 with acute or convalescent COVID-19. The sequenced sample was peripheral blood. The chain is encoded by TRBV5-4 joined to TRBJ2-5; 8 middle bases align to TRBD2. In nucleotides, the sequence is TGTGCCAGCAGCCCAGGACTAGCTCTTGTAGAGACCCAGTACTTC. It translates to CASSPGLALVETQYF.